Listed below are T cell receptor beta chains from one sample, sequenced in a study of T cells in Graves' hyperthyroidism and ophthalmopathy. TCRdb itself ran the multiplex PCR reads through MiXCR, one entry per CDR3 protein. The data hold 750,000 to 900,000 distinct CDR3 sequences, with 38% observed a single time. The specimen sequenced was blood. The receptor source for this set is a man aged 18 to 35 with Graves' hyperthyroidism. Both conserved end residues are part of each CDR3. A D gene is named only where the DNA matches it firmly. Size is stated for part of the rows, as once, few or many counts, or as a class when the clone is expanded.

clone_size | j_call | v_call | cdr3_length | d_call | cdr3_nt | cdr3_aa
many | TRBJ1-6 | TRBV9 | 15 | NA | TGTGCCAGCAGCGACAGCCCCTTGTACGATTCACCCCTCCACTTT | CASSDSPLYDSPLHF
many | TRBJ1-1 | TRBV2 | 12 | NA | TGTGCCAGTAGTGGCGACAGTACTGAAGCTTTCTTT | CASSGDSTEAFF
few | TRBJ2-2 | TRBV25-1 | 14 | TRBD1 | TGTGCCAGCAGAGGGACAGGGGTTTTCGGGGAGCTGTTTTTT | CASRGTGVFGELFF
NA | TRBJ1-5 | TRBV10-3 | 9 | NA | TGTGCCATCGGGGGATCCGAGCATTTT | CAIGGSEHF
NA | TRBJ1-5 | TRBV7-2 | 15 | TRBD1 | TGTGCCAGCAGCTCCTTAGGACAGGGAGGGGGCAATCAGCATTTT | CASSSLGQGGGNQHF
NA | TRBJ1-2 | TRBV5-6 | 16 | NA | TGTGCCAGCAGCTACCGGGACCGAGGTTTGCTTGTTGGCTACACCTTC | CASSYRDRGLLVGYTF
many | TRBJ2-7 | TRBV10-3 | 15 | TRBD1 | TGTGCCATCAGTGAGTCTCCGGACAGGGCCTACGAGCAGTACTTC | CAISESPDRAYEQYF
many | TRBJ1-2 | TRBV29-1 | 13 | NA | TGCAGCGTTGTCGGGGACGGCGACTATGGCTACACCTTC | CSVVGDGDYGYTF
NA | TRBJ2-5 | TRBV7-2 | 14 | NA | TGTGCCAGCAGCCCCAGCGGAATTCAAGAGACCCAGTACTTC | CASSPSGIQETQYF
NA | TRBJ2-7 | TRBV11-2 | 15 | TRBD2 | TGTGCCAGCAGCTTAGGGCGGGGGAACCTCTACGAGCAGTACTTC | CASSLGRGNLYEQYF
NA | TRBJ2-5 | TRBV7-2 | 15 | TRBD2 | TGTGCCAGCAGCCCCACAGCGGGGGGGCTGGAGACCCAGTACTTC | CASSPTAGGLETQYF
few | TRBJ2-2 | TRBV20-1 | 15 | NA | TGCAGTGCTAGCAATAACAGGGTGAACACCGGGGAGCTGTTTTTT | CSASNNRVNTGELFF
few | TRBJ2-7 | TRBV7-8 | 14 | TRBD1 | TGTGCCAGCAGCCATTGGACAGGGGGTGGCGAGCAGTACTTC | CASSHWTGGGEQYF
NA | TRBJ2-6 | TRBV10-3 | 14 | NA | TGTGCCAGCAGTTCAGGGGAAGGGGCCAACGTCCTGACTTTC | CASSSGEGANVLTF
NA | TRBJ2-7 | TRBV7-2 | 16 | TRBD2 | TGTGCCAGCAGCTTAGAGGGGACTAGCGGGATATACGAGCAGTACTTC | CASSLEGTSGIYEQYF
NA | TRBJ2-5 | TRBV7-2 | 16 | TRBD2 | TGTGCCAGCAGCCATCTATTCGGGGGAGGGCTTGAGACCCAGTACTTC | CASSHLFGGGLETQYF
NA | TRBJ1-4 | TRBV7-9 | 15 | NA | TGTGCCAGCAGCGCCAACCAAATGCGCGGTGAAAAACTGTTTTTT | CASSANQMRGEKLFF
NA | TRBJ2-7 | TRBV10-3 | 15 | TRBD1 | TGTGCCATCAGTGCTAGGGGGCTAGTCGATTACGAGCAGTACTTC | CAISARGLVDYEQYF
few | TRBJ2-7 | TRBV7-9 | 13 | NA | TGCGCCAGCAGCCAAGACCCCGTGCTCGAGCAGTACTTC | CASSQDPVLEQYF
few | TRBJ2-2 | TRBV2 | 15 | NA | TGTGCCGGGTTCTCCGGGTATGCGAACACCGGGGAGCTGTTTTTT | CAGFSGYANTGELFF
NA | TRBJ2-2 | TRBV11-2 | 16 | NA | TGTGCCAGCACCATAAGGCCACGACAGCACACCGGGGAGCTGTTTTTT | CASTIRPRQHTGELFF
NA | TRBJ2-7 | TRBV5-1 | 14 | NA | TGCGCCAGCAGCGGGGACGGAGCCCCCTACGAGCAGTACTTC | CASSGDGAPYEQYF
NA | TRBJ2-2 | TRBV19 | 15 | TRBD2 | TGTGCCGGCTCCCGACTAGCGGGAGTACCCGGGGAGCTGTTTTTT | CAGSRLAGVPGELFF
few | TRBJ1-6 | TRBV6-5 | 17 | TRBD1 | TGTGCCAGCAGTGCTCCCATCGGGGACAGCACGAAGGCACCCCTCCACTTT | CASSAPIGDSTKAPLHF
NA | TRBJ2-6 | TRBV9 | 17 | NA | TGTGCCAGCAGCGTAGAACAGGGTTGGACCGGGGCCAACGTCCTGACTTTC | CASSVEQGWTGANVLTF
many | TRBJ2-7 | TRBV15 | 16 | NA | TGTGCCACCAGCAGAGATCCCCGACAGTACGGGGTAGAGCAGTACTTC | CATSRDPRQYGVEQYF
NA | TRBJ2-7 | TRBV20-1 | 15 | TRBD2 | TGCAGTGCTAAGGGGTTGGCTAGCGGGGGCTACGAGCAGTACTTC | CSAKGLASGGYEQYF
NA | TRBJ2-7 | TRBV29-1 | 14 | NA | TGCAGCGTTGAGGAGGTGGAGGGGGCTAACGAGCAGTACTTC | CSVEEVEGANEQYF
NA | TRBJ1-2 | TRBV10-3 | 12 | NA | TGTGCCATCAGTGAGTCAGGGCAGGGCTACACCTTC | CAISESGQGYTF
NA | TRBJ1-6 | TRBV5-1 | 16 | TRBD1 | TGCGCCAGCAGCTTCGGGGACAGCGTTCTTAATTCACCCCTCCACTTT | CASSFGDSVLNSPLHF
NA | TRBJ1-5 | TRBV27 | 14 | NA | TGTGCCAGCAGTTCCCTCCTTAGCAATCAGCCCCAGCATTTT | CASSSLLSNQPQHF
NA | TRBJ1-5 | TRBV10-3 | 19 | TRBD1 | TGTGCCATCACTACCCACTCCACCGGGACAGGGGATAGCAATCAGCCCCAGCATTTT | CAITTHSTGTGDSNQPQHF
once | TRBJ1-4 | TRBV2 | 10 | NA | TGTGCCAGCCCCTACGAGGGGACGCTTTTT | CASPYEGTLF
NA | TRBJ2-7 | TRBV2 | 14 | NA | TGTGCCAGCAGTCCCGCCCCCGGTGAGCGCGAGCAGTACTTC | CASSPAPGEREQYF
NA | TRBJ2-7 | TRBV7-6 | 13 | NA | TGTGCCAGCAGCTTATCCCCTATCAACGAGCAGTACTTC | CASSLSPINEQYF
NA | TRBJ1-2 | TRBV3-1 | 17 | TRBD1 | TGTGCCAGCAGCCAAGATCAGTTTGGACAGGGGTTCTATGGCTACACCTTC | CASSQDQFGQGFYGYTF
NA | TRBJ1-1 | TRBV11-2 | 14 | TRBD1 | TGTGCCAGCAGCGGACAGGGAAAGGGGACTGAAGCTTTCTTT | CASSGQGKGTEAFF
few | TRBJ2-7 | TRBV19 | 14 | TRBD2 | TGTGCCAGCAAGAAGACTAGCGATGGTTACGAGCAGTACTTC | CASKKTSDGYEQYF
NA | TRBJ2-7 | TRBV29-1 | 13 | NA | TGCAGCGCGGGGGGCGGCAGCTACTACGAGCAGTACTTC | CSAGGGSYYEQYF
many | TRBJ1-6 | TRBV7-8 | 15 | TRBD1 | TGTGCCAGCAGCCCAAACAGGGGGCGGGATTCACCCCTCCACTTT | CASSPNRGRDSPLHF
NA | TRBJ1-1 | TRBV7-9 | 16 | NA | TGTGCCAGCAGCTTAGTGAGCCCTAGAGGGAACACTGAAGCTTTCTTT | CASSLVSPRGNTEAFF
many | TRBJ1-2 | TRBV10-3 | 15 | TRBD1 | TGTGCCATCAGTGAACCGTTGACAGGGCCGGATGGCTACACCTTC | CAISEPLTGPDGYTF
few | TRBJ1-1 | TRBV5-1 | 13 | NA | TGCGCCAGCGGGCAAGAGATGAACACTGAAGCTTTCTTT | CASGQEMNTEAFF
NA | TRBJ1-4 | TRBV7-3 | 13 | TRBD1 | TGTGCCAGCATACAGGGGGCCGATGAAAAACTGTTTTTT | CASIQGADEKLFF
NA | TRBJ1-2 | TRBV7-9 | 16 | NA | TGTGCCAGCAGCTTAGTCGGACTCACCGGGGGCTTCGGCTACACCTTC | CASSLVGLTGGFGYTF